A selection of T cell receptor beta chains follows, all from one sample in a study of T cells in Graves' hyperthyroidism and ophthalmopathy. MiXCR, applied by TCRdb to the multiplex PCR reads, yields one record per CDR3 protein. The table lists about 98,000 distinct CDR3 sequences, around 40% of them singletons, with approximately 10% in the top ten. Sequencing was done on a sample of peripheral blood or thyroid tissue (not recorded which). Receptors originate from a woman in her twenties or thirties with Graves' hyperthyroidism. Each CDR3 is given with its conserved first and last residue. A D gene is named only where the DNA matches it firmly. A clone size is listed for some rows: how often the clone was seen (once, few, many), or a class if it is expanded.

TRBV7-8,TRBD2,NA,TRBJ2-7,TGTGCCAGCGGCCAAGCCAGCGGGAGCCGCGAGCAGTACTTC,CASGQASGSREQYF
TRBV9,NA,many,TRBJ1-2,TGTGCCAGCACCGGACTGATGAACTATGGCTACACCTTC,CASTGLMNYGYTF
TRBV27,NA,many,TRBJ2-7,TGTGCCAGCAGTTTTACCGGAGACTACGAGCAGTACTTC,CASSFTGDYEQYF
TRBV4-1,NA,many,TRBJ2-5,TGCGCCAGCAGCCAAAGAGGTTTATCGCAGGATTCGGAGACCCAGTACTTC,CASSQRGLSQDSETQYF
TRBV6-9,NA,many,TRBJ2-5,TGTGCCAGCAGTTATAAATGGGCCTGTTGTGCGGAGACCCAGTACTTC,CASSYKWACCAETQYF
TRBV15,TRBD1,NA,TRBJ2-5,TGTGCCACCCGCGGGACAGGGAGGGCCGAGACCCAGTACTTC,CATRGTGRAETQYF
TRBV7-9,TRBD1,NA,TRBJ1-2,TGTGCCAGTTCCGGGACAGCCTATGGCTACACCTTC,CASSGTAYGYTF
TRBV20-1,NA,many,TRBJ2-7,TGCAGTGCTAGTATGGGGGGGCATTCCTACGAGCAGTACTTC,CSASMGGHSYEQYF
TRBV5-6,NA,many,TRBJ1-2,TGTGCCAGCAGCTTGATCGATTATGGCTACACCTTC,CASSLIDYGYTF
TRBV13,NA,NA,TRBJ1-1,TGTGCCAGCAGCTTAAGTAGGGGCGCTGAAGCTTTCTTT,CASSLSRGAEAFF
TRBV15,NA,once,TRBJ2-7,TGTGCCACCAGCAGCGGGCCGTCCCAGGGGTACGAGCAGTACTTC,CATSSGPSQGYEQYF
TRBV20-1,TRBD1,many,TRBJ2-7,TGCAGTGCTAGACAAACAAGGACAGGGAGCGTATACGAGCAGTACTTC,CSARQTRTGSVYEQYF
TRBV28,NA,many,TRBJ1-3,TGTGCCAGCAGTAGGGTCCTGAGCTCTGGAAACACCATATATTTT,CASSRVLSSGNTIYF
TRBV28,NA,many,TRBJ2-2,TGTGCCAGCAGTTTACCCGGACGGGGCGGGGAGCTGTTTTTT,CASSLPGRGGELFF
TRBV6-6,TRBD1,NA,TRBJ1-4,TGTGCCAGCAGACCCGGGACAGGGGAAAATGAAAAACTGTTTTTT,CASRPGTGENEKLFF
TRBV28,NA,many,TRBJ2-7,TGTGCCAGCAGCCTCTGGGGGCCCGCTACGGAGCAGTACTTC,CASSLWGPATEQYF
TRBV6-1,NA,many,TRBJ1-4,TGTGCCAGCAGTGATCTAGGGGATGGCGAAAAACTGTTTTTT,CASSDLGDGEKLFF
TRBV20-1,NA,few,TRBJ2-7,TGCAGTGCTAGAGATGCAGTCTACGAGCAGTACTTC,CSARDAVYEQYF
TRBV20-1,NA,many,TRBJ2-2,TGCAGTGCTAGGGGGGGCTATACCGGGGAGCTGTTTTTT,CSARGGYTGELFF
TRBV9,NA,NA,TRBJ2-3,TGTGCCAGCAGCGGACAGGGGACTATATACACAGATACGCAGTATTTT,CASSGQGTIYTDTQYF
TRBV12-3/TRBV12-4,TRBD1,many,TRBJ2-3,TGTGCCAGCAGCCTGGACAGGGGGGATACGCAGTATTTT,CASSLDRGDTQYF
TRBV6-5,NA,medium-sized,TRBJ2-5,TGTGCCAGCTACCGCTTCCAAGAGACCCAGTACTTC,CASYRFQETQYF
TRBV6-5,NA,many,TRBJ1-1,TGTGCCAGCATAGACGAATACGAAGCTTTCTTT,CASIDEYEAFF